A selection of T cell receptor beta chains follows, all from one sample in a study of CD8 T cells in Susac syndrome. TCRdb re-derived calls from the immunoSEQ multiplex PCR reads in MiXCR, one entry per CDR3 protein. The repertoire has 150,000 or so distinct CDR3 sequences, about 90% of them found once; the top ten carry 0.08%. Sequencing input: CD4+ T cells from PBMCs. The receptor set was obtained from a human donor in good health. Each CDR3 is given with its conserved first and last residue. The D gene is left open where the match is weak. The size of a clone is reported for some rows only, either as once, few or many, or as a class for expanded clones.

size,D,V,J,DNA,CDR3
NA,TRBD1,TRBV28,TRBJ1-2,TGTGCCAGCACCTTCCTCGACAGGGGGCTCCCTACTGACTATGGCTACACCTTC,CASTFLDRGLPTDYGYTF
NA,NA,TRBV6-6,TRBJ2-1,TGTGCCAGCAGTTACCTTGAGGGGGGCAATGAGCAGTTCTTC,CASSYLEGGNEQFF
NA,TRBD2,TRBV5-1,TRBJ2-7,TGCGCCAGCAGCTTAGCGGGAGCTGCGCTCGAGCAGTACTTC,CASSLAGAALEQYF
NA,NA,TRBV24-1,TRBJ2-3,TGTGCCACCAGTGATCCGTCCAGGTCTTACGTCCAACAGGGTACGCAGTATTTT,CATSDPSRSYVQQGTQYF
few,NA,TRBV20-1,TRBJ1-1,TGCAGTGCTAAACAGGGTCCGAACAGTGAAGCTTTCTTT,CSAKQGPNSEAFF
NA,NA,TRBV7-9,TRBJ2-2,TGTGCCAGCAGCTTAGGTTCCGGGGAGCTGTTTTTT,CASSLGSGELFF
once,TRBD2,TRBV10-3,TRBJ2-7,TGTGCCATCAGTGAGTCGATAGCGGGGTCCTACGAGCAGTACTTC,CAISESIAGSYEQYF
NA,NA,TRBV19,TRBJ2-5,TGTGCCAGTAGACCCCCACGGGGCCAAGAGACCCAGTACTTC,CASRPPRGQETQYF
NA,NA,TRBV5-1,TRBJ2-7,TGCGCCAGCGAATGCCATGAGCAGTACTTC,CASECHEQYF
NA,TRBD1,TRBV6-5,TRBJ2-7,TGTGCCAGCACAAAGGGGGCATTCTACGAGCAGTACTTC,CASTKGAFYEQYF
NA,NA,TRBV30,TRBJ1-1,TGTGCCTGGACCCTGAGAACTGAAGCTTTCTTT,CAWTLRTEAFF
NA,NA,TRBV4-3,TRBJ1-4,TGCGCCAGCAGCCAAGATAGCAGGGGTAATGAAAAACTGTTTTTT,CASSQDSRGNEKLFF
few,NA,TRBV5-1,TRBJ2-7,TGCGCCAGCAGCTTGGTGCACAGATCTGCCGAGCAGTACTTC,CASSLVHRSAEQYF
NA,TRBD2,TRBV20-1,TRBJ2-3,TGCAGTGCTAGTGGGCTAGCGGGAGGGCCGAGCACAGATACGCAGTATTTT,CSASGLAGGPSTDTQYF
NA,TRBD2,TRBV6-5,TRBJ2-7,TGTGCCAGCAGTTACTCGATTGGTGCGGGGGGCCTCTACGAGCAGTACTTC,CASSYSIGAGGLYEQYF
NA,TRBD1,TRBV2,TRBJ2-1,TGTGCCAGCAGTGATCTTGGGACAGGGGGCAATGAGCAGTTCTTC,CASSDLGTGGNEQFF
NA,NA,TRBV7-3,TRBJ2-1,TGTGCCAGCAGCTCCTCCTCGCCCCCCTACAATGAGCAGTTCTTC,CASSSSSPPYNEQFF
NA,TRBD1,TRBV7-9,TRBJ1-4,TGTGCCAGCATCTTATCTGGGACAGGGGATGAAAAACTGTTTTTT,CASILSGTGDEKLFF
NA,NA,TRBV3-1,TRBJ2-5,TGTGCCAGCAGCCAAATACAGGGCCAGACCCAGTACTTC,CASSQIQGQTQYF
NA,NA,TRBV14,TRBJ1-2,TGTGCCAGCAGCCAAGGACTTCAATATGGCTACACCTTC,CASSQGLQYGYTF
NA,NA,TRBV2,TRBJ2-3,TGTGCCAGCAGTGAGAGGGAGAGCACAGATACGCAGTATTTT,CASSERESTDTQYF
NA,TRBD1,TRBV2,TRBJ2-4,TGTGCCAGCAGTGAAGATCTGACAGGGCGGTACATTCAGTACTTC,CASSEDLTGRYIQYF
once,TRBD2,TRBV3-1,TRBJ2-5,TGTGCCAGCAGCCTCACGACCGGGACTAGCGGGGGTCAGACCCAGTACTTC,CASSLTTGTSGGQTQYF
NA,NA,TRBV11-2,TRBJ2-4,TGTGCCAGCAGCTCCCCCGGAGGGGGCGCGTACCTCGGAGCCAAAAACATTCAGTACTTC,CASSSPGGGAYLGAKNIQYF
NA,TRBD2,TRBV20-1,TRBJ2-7,TGCAGTGCTAGGATTAGGCTAGCGGGAGGATACGAGCAGTACTTC,CSARIRLAGGYEQYF
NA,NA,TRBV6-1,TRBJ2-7,TGTGCCAGCAGTGAAGCGCGGGGTGTTCGCGAGCAGTACTTC,CASSEARGVREQYF
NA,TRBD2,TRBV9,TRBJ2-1,TGTGCCAGCAGCCCCCTTAGCGGGAGGGCCCGAGAGCAGTTCTTC,CASSPLSGRAREQFF
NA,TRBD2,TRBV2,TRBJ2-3,TGTGCCAGCGGAGGGGCTAGCGGGAGGGCAGATACGCAGTATTTT,CASGGASGRADTQYF
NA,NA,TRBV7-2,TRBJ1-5,TGTGCCAGCACCAGAACCAGGGACTCTCTAGGGAGCAATCAGCCCCAGCATTTT,CASTRTRDSLGSNQPQHF
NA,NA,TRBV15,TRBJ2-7,TGTGCCACCAGCCTAAGACAGGTAGCCTACGAGCAGTACTTC,CATSLRQVAYEQYF
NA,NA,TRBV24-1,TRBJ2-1,TGTGCCACCAGAAGAGCGGAGCGGGATGAGCAGTTCTTC,CATRRAERDEQFF